A selection of T cell receptor beta chains follows, all from one sample in a study of CD8 T cells in ankylosing spondylitis. TCRdb used MiXCR to reprocess the 5' RACE reads, holding one entry per CDR3 protein. The table records just over 350,000 distinct CDR3 sequences, 20% to 25% of them present only once. The specimen sequenced was blood, either unsorted or a sorted T cell fraction (not recorded which). Receptors originate from a male donor with ankylosing spondylitis or in good health (not recorded which). Both conserved end residues are part of each CDR3. Clone size appears in some rows only: once, few, many, or a class for an expanded clone.

length: 15; size: .; V: TRBV20-1; J: TRBJ2-7; CDR3: CSAREQGIILYEQYF
length: 12; size: .; V: TRBV10-2; J: TRBJ2-7; CDR3: CASRDRTYEQYF
length: 15; size: .; V: TRBV4-2; J: TRBJ2-1; CDR3: CASSQNSGGAGEQFF
length: 15; size: .; V: TRBV7-3; J: TRBJ2-2; CDR3: CASSPHGGVGGELFF
length: 15; size: .; V: TRBV6-5; J: TRBJ2-1; CDR3: CASSYGAGGHNEQFF
length: 13; size: .; V: TRBV12-3/TRBV12-4; J: TRBJ1-2; CDR3: CASSFSGQPGYTF
length: 16; size: .; V: TRBV12-3/TRBV12-4; J: TRBJ2-1; CDR3: CASRAPRDTFSNEQFF
length: 15; size: .; V: TRBV5-5; J: TRBJ2-3; CDR3: CASPARGTSTDTQYF
length: 12; size: few; V: TRBV9; J: TRBJ1-1; CDR3: CASSTLDTEAFF
length: 16; size: few; V: TRBV9; J: TRBJ2-1; CDR3: CASSGSAGAHYNEQFF
length: 15; size: .; V: TRBV6-2/TRBV6-3; J: TRBJ2-3; CDR3: CASSYERGGTDTQYF
length: 16; size: few; V: TRBV4-2; J: TRBJ2-7; CDR3: CASSQDFGGLSYEQYF